This is a list of T cell receptor beta chains from one sample in a study of technical replicates of blood from a few donors. The protocol was immunoSEQ multiplex PCR, while the TCRdb copy is restricted to in-frame clones and leaves out a portion. The sample has approximately 100,000 clones, approximately 96% seen once. The specimen was T cells isolated from PBMCs. These receptors were obtained from a human donor in good health. The CDR3 runs from the conserved cysteine through the conserved F or W. The D gene is left open where the match is weak. Expanded clones are given a class, and other clones once, few, many or no size at all.

j_call clone_size d_call v_call cdr3_nt cdr3_aa
TRBJ2-7 NA TRBD1 TRBV4-1 TGCGCCAGCAGAGAGACCGGGACAGGGCCCTACGAGCAGTACTTC CASRETGTGPYEQYF
TRBJ2-7 NA NA TRBV10-3 TGTGCCATCAGTGCAAGGCAGGGGGGTTCCTACGAGCAGTACTTC CAISARQGGSYEQYF
TRBJ2-2 once NA TRBV2 TGTGCCAGCAGTGTAAGGGGGGGAGGCACCGGGGAGCTGTTTTTT CASSVRGGGTGELFF
TRBJ2-5 NA TRBD2 TRBV23-1 TGCGCCAGCAGACTTAAAAGACTAGCGGGAGGGCAAGAGACCCAGTACTTC CASRLKRLAGGQETQYF
TRBJ2-1 NA TRBD2 TRBV6-1 TGTGCCAGCAGTATAGCGGGAGGGGCAGGTGAGCAGTTCTTC CASSIAGGAGEQFF
TRBJ2-5 NA NA TRBV4-2 TGTGCCAGCAGCCAGCCCGGGACGGGGGAAGAGACCCAGTACTTC CASSQPGTGEETQYF
TRBJ1-5 NA TRBD1 TRBV19 TGTGCCAGCGAACAGGGGTATAGCAATCAGCCCCAGCATTTT CASEQGYSNQPQHF
TRBJ2-2 once TRBD2 TRBV4-1 TGCGCCAGCAGCCATGGGACTAGCGGGAGGACCGGGGAGCTGTTTTTT CASSHGTSGRTGELFF
TRBJ1-2 once NA TRBV5-5 TGTGCCAGCAGCCTGGGGGCCCAAGGTTCCCGTGGCTACACCTTC CASSLGAQGSRGYTF
TRBJ1-2 NA NA TRBV27 TGTGCCAGCAGCCCAGACAGGATGAGCTATGGCTACACCTTC CASSPDRMSYGYTF
TRBJ2-4 once TRBD1 TRBV4-1 TGCGCCAGCAGCCCGATGACAGGGGGACTAGCCAAAAACATTCAGTACTTC CASSPMTGGLAKNIQYF
TRBJ2-3 NA TRBD2 TRBV9 TGTGCCAGCAGCGCCGCACCCCTGACTAGCGGGAGGGCCTTTACGCAGTATTTT CASSAAPLTSGRAFTQYF
TRBJ1-1 once NA TRBV28 TGTGCCAGCAGTTTAAGTTGGGCGGGAGGAACTGAAGCTTTCTTT CASSLSWAGGTEAFF
TRBJ2-7 NA NA TRBV7-2 TGTGCCAGCAGCTTAACACGGGCAGGGGCCTACGAGCAGTACTTC CASSLTRAGAYEQYF
TRBJ2-7 NA NA TRBV27 TGTGCCAGCAGTTTATCCACTCGCGGGGAGCAGTACTTC CASSLSTRGEQYF
TRBJ2-1 NA NA TRBV5-1 TGCGCCAGCAGCTCGTGGGACTGGGGATACAATGAGCAGTTCTTC CASSSWDWGYNEQFF
TRBJ2-1 NA NA TRBV7-3 TGTGCCAGCACCAACGTCATGCTAAACTCCTACAATGAGCAGTTCTTC CASTNVMLNSYNEQFF
TRBJ2-1 NA TRBD2 TRBV5-1 TGCGCCAGCAGCTTGGATTCAGGGACTAACAATGAGCAGTTCTTC CASSLDSGTNNEQFF
TRBJ2-3 NA NA TRBV10-1 TGCGCCAGCAGTGCGGCCAGGGGCACAGATACGCAGTATTTT CASSAARGTDTQYF
TRBJ1-2 NA TRBD1 TRBV28 TGTGCCAGCAGGGGATTGGACAGGGGGAACTATGGCTACACCTTC CASRGLDRGNYGYTF
TRBJ2-1 once TRBD2 TRBV28 TGTGCCAGCACGGGGTTTCATGGCGGGAGTGTACATGAGCAGTTCTTC CASTGFHGGSVHEQFF
TRBJ1-2 NA TRBD1 TRBV6-5 TGTGCCAGCAGGCCGACAGGGAACTATGGCTACACCTTC CASRPTGNYGYTF
TRBJ2-5 NA TRBD2 TRBV10-2 TGCGCCAGCAGGGGTGCGGCGGGGGGGTACCAAGAGACCCAGTACTTC CASRGAAGGYQETQYF
TRBJ2-1 NA TRBD1 TRBV7-8 TGTGCCAGCAGCTCACCGACAGGGGCCTACAATGAGCAGTTCTTC CASSSPTGAYNEQFF
TRBJ1-1 NA TRBD1 TRBV27 TGTGCCAGCAGTTTCTGGGGACAGGGGGGCACTGAAGCTTTCTTT CASSFWGQGGTEAFF
TRBJ2-1 once NA TRBV27 TGTGCCAGCAGAGCCGGGAGTAATGAGCAGTTCTTC CASRAGSNEQFF
TRBJ2-3 NA TRBD1 TRBV30 TGTGCCTGGAGTGTACACAGGGGGTTAAGCACAGATACGCAGTATTTT CAWSVHRGLSTDTQYF
TRBJ2-5 NA TRBD2 TRBV29-1 TGCAGCGTTGAGGGGTGGGGGGGTGAGACCCAGTACTTC CSVEGWGGETQYF
TRBJ1-1 NA NA TRBV9 TGTGCCAGCAGCCCCATGGTTCTTGAGGAAGCTTTCTTT CASSPMVLEEAFF
TRBJ1-1 NA NA TRBV5-5 TGTGCCAGCAGCTTTGACGGGATGAACACTGAAGCTTTCTTT CASSFDGMNTEAFF
TRBJ1-3 NA TRBD1 TRBV9 TGTGCCAGCAGCGCGGGACAGGGGGTTAGCTCTGGAAACACCATATATTTT CASSAGQGVSSGNTIYF
TRBJ1-1 NA NA TRBV6-6 TGTGCCAGCACTCTGGGCCCGAACACTGAAGCTTTCTTT CASTLGPNTEAFF
TRBJ2-7 NA NA TRBV7-2 TGTGCCAGCAGCTATCGCGGCCCGGGCTACGAGCAGTACTTC CASSYRGPGYEQYF
TRBJ2-2 NA NA TRBV5-1 TGCGCCAGCGGAATTGCGGGACCGAACACCGGGGAGCTGTTTTTT CASGIAGPNTGELFF
TRBJ2-3 NA TRBD1 TRBV14 TGTGCCAGCAGAATCAGAGTTACAGGGGGAGATACGCAGTATTTT CASRIRVTGGDTQYF
TRBJ2-2 NA TRBD2 TRBV15 TGTGCCACCAGCAGAGTAGGTAGTGCGGGAGGGGGTCACGGGGAGCTGTTTTTT CATSRVGSAGGGHGELFF
TRBJ1-2 NA TRBD1 TRBV6-5 TGTGCCAGCAGTTACCCTACCCTGACAGGGCGCTATGGCTACACCTTC CASSYPTLTGRYGYTF
TRBJ1-1 NA NA TRBV11-3 TGTGCCAGCAGCTTAAGTCGGGGGACTGAAGCTTTCTTT CASSLSRGTEAFF
TRBJ2-7 NA TRBD2 TRBV4-1 TGCGCCAGCAGCCCGCTAGCGGGAAAGGGTCACGAGCAGTACTTC CASSPLAGKGHEQYF
TRBJ1-5 once NA TRBV5-5 TGTGCCAGCAGCTTCGACATTGATCAGCCCCAGCATTTT CASSFDIDQPQHF
TRBJ2-7 NA NA TRBV6-5 TGTGCCAGCAGTTATAGTTTCACCTACGAGCAGTACTTC CASSYSFTYEQYF
TRBJ2-7 NA NA TRBV7-9 TGTGCCATCTCACAGGGATTGAGCGAGCAGTACTTC CAISQGLSEQYF
TRBJ2-3 NA NA TRBV7-9 TGTGCCAGCAGCTTAGGGGGAATGGGAGCCTCGGATACGCAGTATTTT CASSLGGMGASDTQYF
TRBJ1-1 NA TRBD1 TRBV11-3 TGTGCCAGCAGCTTAGTTGGACAGGGCCTTGAAGCTTTCTTT CASSLVGQGLEAFF
TRBJ1-1 NA NA TRBV7-2 TGTGTCAGGTGGAGCGGACCGACGAACACTGAAGCTTTCTTT CVRWSGPTNTEAFF